The 15 T cell receptor beta chains listed next were all sequenced from one sample in a study of shared clonotypes between healthy human individuals. TCRdb's copy holds only in-frame clones and misses some; the assay was immunoSEQ multiplex PCR. The sample yields under 2,500,000 clones, 90% to 96% seen once. Sequencing input: naive CD4+ T cells sorted from blood. As for subset: CD45RA+ positively selected. The origin of the receptors is a man between 18 and 35 years old in good health.

This chain connects TRBV6-5 to TRBJ2-3; D may be TRBD1 (6 bases). CDR3 length equals 12 residues. Germline V lookup: CDR1 MNHEY, CDR2 SVGAGI. Trimming shortened V by 5 bases and J by 8 bases, and 11 bases separated the two germline ends. The CDR3 nucleotides read TGTGCCAGCAGTCGAGTGGGGGCTACGCAGTATTTT. It encodes CASSRVGATQYF.

The CDR3 DNA follows: TGTGCCAGCAGCACACGGACAGGGGGAAACACTGAAGCTTTCTTT. Translation: CASSTRTGGNTEAFF. This chain uses TRBV11-2 with TRBJ1-1, with TRBD1 identical over 10 bases. Germline trimming cut 5 bases from V and 2 bases from J; bases unmatched to any gene: 5. Germline V gene lookup returns CDR1 SGHAT and CDR2 FQNNGV. CDR3 length: 15 amino acids.

The CDR3 nucleotides read TGTGCCAGCAGCGTACAGACAGGTACCTACAATGAGCAGTTCTTC. Amino acid sequence: CASSVQTGTYNEQFF. The gene calls are TRBV9 and TRBJ2-1, with D maybe TRBD1 (6 bases). CDR1 and CDR2 from the germline V gene are SGDLS and YYNGEE. The germline V and J ends were trimmed by 1 base and 2 bases, with 10 bases remaining between them. There are 15 residues in the CDR3.

V gene TRBV7-9 combines with J gene TRBJ1-2; D unclear. There are 12 residues in the CDR3. Per germline, CDR1 SEHNR and CDR2 FQNEAQ (reference sequence). The V and J ends lost 5 bases and 8 bases respectively, with 12 bases between them. CDR3 amino acids: CASSPDGVGYTF. The DNA of the CDR3 is TGTGCCAGCAGCCCAGATGGGGTAGGCTACACCTTC.

The gene calls are TRBV27 and TRBJ1-2; D is perhaps TRBD1 (6 bases). The CDR3 is 14 amino acids. Germline loops: CDR1 MNHEY, CDR2 SMNVEV (reference sequence). The V end lost 7 bases, the J end lost 4 bases, and 16 bases lay between the germline ends. CDR3 in amino acids: CASTPGAGGYGYTF. For the CDR3, the DNA is TGTGCCAGCACTCCGGGGGCCGGGGGCTATGGCTACACCTTC.

The V gene is TRBV5-1, the J gene TRBJ2-3; perhaps D is TRBD1 or TRBD2 (5 bases each). The V and J ends lost 3 bases and 6 bases respectively, with 20 bases between them. Germline CDR1 reads SGHRS; CDR2 reads YFSETQ. The CDR3 sequence is 16 residues long. The CDR3 protein is CASSSQGDLRFDTQYF. CDR3 sequence (DNA): TGCGCCAGCAGCTCCCAAGGGGACCTTCGCTTCGATACGCAGTATTTT.

The chain is built from TRBV30 and TRBJ2-3; possible D gene TRBD2, 5 bases. The CDR3 runs to 14 residues. Germline CDR1 reads GTSNPN; CDR2 reads SVGIG (reference sequence). The V and J ends lost 2 bases and 5 bases respectively, with 14 bases between them. The CDR3 region is CAWSLGGSGDTQYF. The CDR3 nucleotides read TGTGCCTGGAGTTTAGGCGGGTCAGGAGATACGCAGTATTTT.

This clone was detected only once. The chain has TRBV2 and TRBJ2-3, with D uncertain. V gave up 7 bases and J gave up 4 bases, with 15 bases separating them. CDR3 length: 14 residues. The germline V gene has CDR1 SNHLY and CDR2 FYNNEI. This chain's CDR3 is CASNGPPEPDTQYF. The CDR3, as DNA: TGTGCCAGCAACGGACCTCCCGAGCCAGATACGCAGTATTTT.

The rearrangement links TRBV6-5 to TRBJ2-2; D might be TRBD2 (7 bases). V lost 6 bases to trimming and J lost 3 bases, with 14 bases between them. Germline CDR1 and CDR2: MNHEY and SVGAGI. The CDR3 runs 15 residues. CDR3 in amino acids: CASRDGGRDTGELFF. In DNA form, the CDR3 reads TGTGCCAGCAGGGACGGGGGGCGCGACACCGGGGAGCTGTTTTTT.

Remarks on this clone: In the same sample, other DNA sequences code for this CDR3. CDR3 region: CASSETGWGEKLFF. The CDR3 bases are TGTGCCAGCAGTGAAACGGGGTGGGGGGAAAAACTGTTTTTT. V usage is TRBV6-1 and J usage is TRBJ1-4; possible D gene TRBD1, 5 bases. CDR1 and CDR2 from the germline V gene are MNHNS and SASEGT. The CDR3 spans 14 residues. Trimming pared 2 bases from V and 8 bases from J, leaving 12 bases between.

V usage is TRBV6-5 and J usage is TRBJ1-4; D is possibly TRBD1 (5 bases). The V and J ends lost 5 bases and 8 bases respectively, with 15 bases between them. The germline CDR1 and CDR2 sequences are MNHEY and SVGAGI. The CDR3 runs to 14 residues. In DNA form, the CDR3 reads TGTGCCAGCAGTCAGGGACGGCAGTGGGAAAAACTGTTTTTT. Translation gives CASSQGRQWEKLFF.

V and J are TRBV2 and TRBJ2-7; D is unclear. The V and J ends lost 6 bases and 3 bases respectively, with 9 bases between them. CDR3 length: 12 amino acids. In germline, CDR1 is SNHLY, CDR2 FYNNEI. In nucleotides, the CDR3 is TGTGCCAGCAGAGCGACCTACTACGAGCAGTACTTC. Amino acids: CASRATYYEQYF. The full variable domain, in which reference TRBV2 and TRBJ2-7 provide the parts outside the CDR3, is EPEVTQTPSHQVTQMGQEVILRCVPISNHLYFYWYRQILGQKVEFLVSFYNNEISEKSEIFDDQFSVERPDGSNFTLKIRSTKLEDSAMYFCASRATYYEQYFGPGTRLTVT.

The V call is TRBV5-6, the J call TRBJ1-2, with D possibly TRBD1 on 5 matching bases. Germline V lookup: CDR1 SGHDT, CDR2 YYEEEE. With 5 bases removed from V and 8 bases from J, the gap between germline ends came to 19 bases. The CDR3 sequence is 14 residues long. The CDR3 here is CASRPPGILGGYTF. DNA of the CDR3: TGTGCCAGCAGACCGCCAGGGATTTTGGGGGGCTACACCTTC.

To note about this clone: Other DNA sequences of this sample code for an identical CDR3. The V gene is TRBV10-3, the J gene TRBJ2-2; unclear D gene. The CDR3 length is 15 residues. Trimming cost V 0 bases and J 1 base, with 6 bases left between them. CDR1 is ENHRY and CDR2 is SYGVKD in the germline V gene. The CDR3 DNA reads TGTGCCATCAGTGAGTCGAAGGGGAACACCGGGGAGCTGTTTTTT. This codes for CAISESKGNTGELFF.

The chain couples TRBV10-3 to TRBJ2-5; D is ambiguous. Germline V gene data show CDR1 as ENHRY and CDR2 as SYGVKD. Trimming took 3 bases from V and 7 from J, leaving 6 bases between them. This CDR3 has 11 residues. In DNA, the CDR3 is TGTGCCATCAGTGAAGGCCTGACCCAGTACTTC. Its translation is CAISEGLTQYF.